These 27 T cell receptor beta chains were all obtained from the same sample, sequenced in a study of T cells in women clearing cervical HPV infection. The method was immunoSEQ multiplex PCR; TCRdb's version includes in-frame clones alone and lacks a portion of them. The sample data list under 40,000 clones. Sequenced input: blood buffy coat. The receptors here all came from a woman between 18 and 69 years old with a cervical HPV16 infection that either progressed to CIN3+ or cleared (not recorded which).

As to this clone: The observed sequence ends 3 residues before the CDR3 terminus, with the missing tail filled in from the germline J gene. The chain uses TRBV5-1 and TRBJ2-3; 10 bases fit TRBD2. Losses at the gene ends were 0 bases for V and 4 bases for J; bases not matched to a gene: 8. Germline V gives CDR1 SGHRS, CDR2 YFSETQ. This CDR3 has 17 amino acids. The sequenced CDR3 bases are TGCGCCAGCAGCTTGGATGCGAGCGGGGGGGGGTCAGATACG. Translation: CASSLDASGGGSDT. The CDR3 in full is CASSLDASGGGSDTQYF.

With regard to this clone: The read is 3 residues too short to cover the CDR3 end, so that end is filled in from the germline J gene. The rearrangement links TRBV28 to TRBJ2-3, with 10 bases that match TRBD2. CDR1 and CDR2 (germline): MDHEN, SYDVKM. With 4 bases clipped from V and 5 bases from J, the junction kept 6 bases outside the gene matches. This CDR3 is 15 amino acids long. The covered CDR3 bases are TGTGCCAGCAGTTCGCTAGCGGGAGTGGTAGATACG. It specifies CASSSLAGVVDT. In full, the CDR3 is CASSSLAGVVDTQYF.

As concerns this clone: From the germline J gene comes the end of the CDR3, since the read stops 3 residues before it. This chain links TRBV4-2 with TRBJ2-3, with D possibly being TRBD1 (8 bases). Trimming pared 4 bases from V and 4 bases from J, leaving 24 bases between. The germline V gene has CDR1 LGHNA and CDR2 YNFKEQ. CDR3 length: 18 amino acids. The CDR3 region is CASSPRAGQGGSPDTQYF. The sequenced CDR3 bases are TGTGCCAGCAGCCCCCGGGCCGGACAGGGCGGGAGCCCAGATACG.

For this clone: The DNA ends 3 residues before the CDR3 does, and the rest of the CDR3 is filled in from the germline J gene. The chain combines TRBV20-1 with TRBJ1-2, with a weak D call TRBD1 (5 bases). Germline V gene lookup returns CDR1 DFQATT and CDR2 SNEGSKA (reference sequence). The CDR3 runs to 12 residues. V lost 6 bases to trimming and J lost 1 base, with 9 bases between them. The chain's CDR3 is CSANQGNYGYTF. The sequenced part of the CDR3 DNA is TGCAGTGCAAACCAGGGTAACTATGGC.

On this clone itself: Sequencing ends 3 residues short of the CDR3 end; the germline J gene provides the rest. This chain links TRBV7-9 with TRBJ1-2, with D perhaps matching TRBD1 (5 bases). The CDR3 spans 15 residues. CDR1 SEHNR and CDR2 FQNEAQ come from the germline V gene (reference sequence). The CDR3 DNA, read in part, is TGTGCCAGCAGCCCGGGACTAGCGGAACACTACGAC. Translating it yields CASSPGLAEHYD. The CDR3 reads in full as CASSPGLAEHYDYTF.

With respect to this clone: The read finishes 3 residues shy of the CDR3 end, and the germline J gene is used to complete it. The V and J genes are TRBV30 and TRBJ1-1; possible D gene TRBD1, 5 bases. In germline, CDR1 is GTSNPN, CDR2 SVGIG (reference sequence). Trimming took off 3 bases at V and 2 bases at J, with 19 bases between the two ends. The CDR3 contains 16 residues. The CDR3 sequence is CAWREGRTSPNTEAFF. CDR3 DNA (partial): TGTGCCTGGAGAGAGGGGAGAACTTCGCCTAACACTGAA.

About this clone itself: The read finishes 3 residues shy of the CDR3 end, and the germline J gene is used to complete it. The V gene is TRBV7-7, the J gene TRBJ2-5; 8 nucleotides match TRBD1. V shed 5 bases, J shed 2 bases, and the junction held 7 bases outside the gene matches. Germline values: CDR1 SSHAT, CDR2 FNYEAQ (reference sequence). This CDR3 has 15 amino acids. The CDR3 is CASSLWTGRQETQYF. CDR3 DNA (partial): TGTGCCAGCAGCCTTTGGACAGGGAGACAAGAGACC.

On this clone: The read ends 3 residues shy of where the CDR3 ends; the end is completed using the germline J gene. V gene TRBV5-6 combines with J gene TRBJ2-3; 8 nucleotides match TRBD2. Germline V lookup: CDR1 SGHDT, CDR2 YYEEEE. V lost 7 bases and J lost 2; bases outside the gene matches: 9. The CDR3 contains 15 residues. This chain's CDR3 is CASFLSGDLTDTQYF. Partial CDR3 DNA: TGTGCCAGCTTCCTTAGCGGGGATCTCACAGATACG.

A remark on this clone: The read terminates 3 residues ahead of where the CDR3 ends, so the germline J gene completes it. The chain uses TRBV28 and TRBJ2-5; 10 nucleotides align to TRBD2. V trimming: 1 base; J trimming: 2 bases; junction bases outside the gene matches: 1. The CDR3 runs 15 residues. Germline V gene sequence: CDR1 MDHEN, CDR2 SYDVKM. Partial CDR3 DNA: TGTGCCAGCAGTTTATCTAGCGGGGGACAAGAGACC. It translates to CASSLSSGGQET. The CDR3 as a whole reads CASSLSSGGQETQYF. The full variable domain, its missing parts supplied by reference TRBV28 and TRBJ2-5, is DVKVTQSSRYLVKRTGEKVFLECVQDMDHENMFWYRQDPGLGLRLIYFSYDVKMKEKGDIPEGYSVSREKKERFSLILESASTNQTSMYLCASSLSSGGQETQYFGPGTRLLVL.

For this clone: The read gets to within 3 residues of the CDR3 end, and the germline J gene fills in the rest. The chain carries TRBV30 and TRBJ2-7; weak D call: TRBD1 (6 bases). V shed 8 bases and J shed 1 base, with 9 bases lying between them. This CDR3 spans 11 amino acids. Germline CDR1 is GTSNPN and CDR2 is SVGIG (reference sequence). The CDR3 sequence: CAGGQSYEQYF. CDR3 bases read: TGTGCCGGCGGACAGTCCTACGAG.

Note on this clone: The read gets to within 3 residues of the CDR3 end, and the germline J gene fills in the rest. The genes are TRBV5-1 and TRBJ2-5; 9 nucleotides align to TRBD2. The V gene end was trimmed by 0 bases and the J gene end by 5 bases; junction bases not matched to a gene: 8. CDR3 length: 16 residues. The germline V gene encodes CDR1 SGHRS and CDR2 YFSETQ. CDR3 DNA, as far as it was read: TGCGCCAGCAGCTTGGAAGCGGGGGGCCAAGGGGAGACC. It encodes CASSLEAGGQGET. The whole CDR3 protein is CASSLEAGGQGETQYF.

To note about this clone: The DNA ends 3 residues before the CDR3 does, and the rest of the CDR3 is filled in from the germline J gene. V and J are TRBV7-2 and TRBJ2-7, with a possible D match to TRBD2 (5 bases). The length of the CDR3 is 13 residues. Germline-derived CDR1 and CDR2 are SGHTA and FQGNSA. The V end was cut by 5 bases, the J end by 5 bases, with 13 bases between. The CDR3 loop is CASSLGDYNEQYF. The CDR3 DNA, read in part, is TGTGCCAGCAGCCTAGGTGACTACAACGAG. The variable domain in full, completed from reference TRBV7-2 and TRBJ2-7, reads GAGVSQSPSNKVTEKGKDVELRCDPISGHTALYWYRQSLGQGLEFLIYFQGNSAPDKSGLPSDRFSAERTGGSVSTLTIQRTQQEDSAVYLCASSLGDYNEQYFGPGTRLTVT.

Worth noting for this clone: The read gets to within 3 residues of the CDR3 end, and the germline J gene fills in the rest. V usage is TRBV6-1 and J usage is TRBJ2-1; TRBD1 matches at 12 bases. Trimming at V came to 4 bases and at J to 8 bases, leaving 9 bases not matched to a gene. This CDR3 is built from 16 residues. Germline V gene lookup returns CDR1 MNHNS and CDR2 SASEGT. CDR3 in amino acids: CASSAARDRGLYEQFF. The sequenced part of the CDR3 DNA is TGTGCCAGCAGTGCCGCCCGGGACAGGGGGCTTTATGAG.

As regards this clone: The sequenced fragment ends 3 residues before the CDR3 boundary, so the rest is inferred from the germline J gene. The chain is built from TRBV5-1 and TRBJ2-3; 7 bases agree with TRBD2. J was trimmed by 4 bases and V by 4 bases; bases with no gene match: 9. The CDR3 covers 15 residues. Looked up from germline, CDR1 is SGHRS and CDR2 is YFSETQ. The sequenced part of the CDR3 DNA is TGCGCCAGCAGCCTGGGAGGGTACCCCCCAGATACG. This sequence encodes CASSLGGYPPDT. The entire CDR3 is CASSLGGYPPDTQYF. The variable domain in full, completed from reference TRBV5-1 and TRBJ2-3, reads KAGVTQTPRYLIKTRGQQVTLSCSPISGHRSVSWYQQTPGQGLQFLFEYFSETQRNKGNFPGRFSGRQFSNSRSEMNVSTLELGDSALYLCASSLGGYPPDTQYFGPGTRLTVL.

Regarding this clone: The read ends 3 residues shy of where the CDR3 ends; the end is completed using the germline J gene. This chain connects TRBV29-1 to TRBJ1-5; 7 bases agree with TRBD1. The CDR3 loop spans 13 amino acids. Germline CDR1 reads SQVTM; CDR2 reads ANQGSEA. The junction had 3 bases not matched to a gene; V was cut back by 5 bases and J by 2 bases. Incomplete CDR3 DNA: TGCAGCGTTCGACAGGGCGGCAATCAGCCC. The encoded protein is CSVRQGGNQP. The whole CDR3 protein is CSVRQGGNQPQHF.

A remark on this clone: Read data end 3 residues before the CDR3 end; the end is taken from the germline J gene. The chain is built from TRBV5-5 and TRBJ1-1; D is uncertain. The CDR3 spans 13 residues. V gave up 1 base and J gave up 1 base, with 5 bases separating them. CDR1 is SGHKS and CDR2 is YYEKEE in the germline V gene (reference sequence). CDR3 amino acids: CASSLTPNTEAFF. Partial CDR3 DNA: TGTGCCAGCAGCTTGACACCGAACACTGAA.

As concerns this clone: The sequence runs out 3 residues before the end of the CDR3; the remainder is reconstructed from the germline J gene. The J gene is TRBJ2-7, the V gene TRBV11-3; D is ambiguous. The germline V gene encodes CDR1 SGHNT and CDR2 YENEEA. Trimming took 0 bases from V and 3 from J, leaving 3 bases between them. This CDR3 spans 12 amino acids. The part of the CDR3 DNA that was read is TGTGCCAGCAGCTTAGATAACTACGAG. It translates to CASSLDNYE. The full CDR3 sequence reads CASSLDNYEQYF. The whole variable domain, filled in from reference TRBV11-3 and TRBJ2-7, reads EAGVVQSPRYKIIEKKQPVAFWCNPISGHNTLYWYLQNLGQGPELLIRYENEEAVDDSQLPKDRFSAERLKGVDSTLKIQPAELGDSAVYLCASSLDNYEQYFGPGTRLTVT.

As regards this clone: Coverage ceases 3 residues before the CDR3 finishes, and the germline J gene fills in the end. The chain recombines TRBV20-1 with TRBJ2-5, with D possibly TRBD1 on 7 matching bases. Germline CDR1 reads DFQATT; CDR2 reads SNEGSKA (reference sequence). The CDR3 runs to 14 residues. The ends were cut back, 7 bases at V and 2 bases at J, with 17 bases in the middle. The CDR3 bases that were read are TGCAGTGTCATACGACAGGGACTTCAAGAGACC. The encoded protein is CSVIRQGLQET. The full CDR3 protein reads CSVIRQGLQETQYF.

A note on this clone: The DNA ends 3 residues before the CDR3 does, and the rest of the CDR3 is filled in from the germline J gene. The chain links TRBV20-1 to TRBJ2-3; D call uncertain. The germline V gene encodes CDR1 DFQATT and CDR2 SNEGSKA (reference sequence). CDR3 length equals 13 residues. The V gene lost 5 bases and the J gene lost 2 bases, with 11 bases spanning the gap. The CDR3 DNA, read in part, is TGCAGTGCTTCTAGGCAGTTCACAGATACG. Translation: CSASRQFTDT. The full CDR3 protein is CSASRQFTDTQYF.

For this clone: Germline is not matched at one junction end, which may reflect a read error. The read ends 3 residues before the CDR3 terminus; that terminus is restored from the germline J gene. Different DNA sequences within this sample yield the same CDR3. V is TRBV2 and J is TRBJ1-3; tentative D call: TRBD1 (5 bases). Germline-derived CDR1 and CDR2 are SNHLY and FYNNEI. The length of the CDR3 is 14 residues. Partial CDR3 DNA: TGTGCCAGCAGGGGACTGTTCTCTGGAAACACA. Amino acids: CASRGLFSGNT. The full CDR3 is CASRGLFSGNTIYF.

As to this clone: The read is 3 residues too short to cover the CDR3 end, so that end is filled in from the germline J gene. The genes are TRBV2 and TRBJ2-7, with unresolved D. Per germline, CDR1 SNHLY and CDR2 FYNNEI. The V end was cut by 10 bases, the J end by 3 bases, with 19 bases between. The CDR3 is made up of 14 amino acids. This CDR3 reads CATTPNTQNYEQYF. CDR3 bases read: TGTGCCACCACACCCAACACACAAAACTACGAG.

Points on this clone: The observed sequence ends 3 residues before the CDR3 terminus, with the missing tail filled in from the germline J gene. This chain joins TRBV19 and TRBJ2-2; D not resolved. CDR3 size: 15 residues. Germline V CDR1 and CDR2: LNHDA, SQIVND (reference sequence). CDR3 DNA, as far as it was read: TGTGCCAGTAGTATAGATGCAGGCTCAATGGAAAAG. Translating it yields CASSIDAGSMEK. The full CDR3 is CASSIDAGSMEKLFF. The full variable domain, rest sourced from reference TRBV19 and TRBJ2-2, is DGGITQSPKYLFRKEGQNVTLSCEQNLNHDAMYWYRQDPGQGLRLIYYSQIVNDFQKGDIAEGYSVSREKKESFPLTVTSAQKNPTAFYLCASSIDAGSMEKLFFGEGSRLTVL.

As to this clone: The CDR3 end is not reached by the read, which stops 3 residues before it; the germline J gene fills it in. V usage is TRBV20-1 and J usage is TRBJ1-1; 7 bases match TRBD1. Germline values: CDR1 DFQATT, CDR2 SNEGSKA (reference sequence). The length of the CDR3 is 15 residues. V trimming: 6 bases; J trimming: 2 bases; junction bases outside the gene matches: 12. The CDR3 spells CSAARTGDFNTEAFF. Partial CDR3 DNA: TGCAGTGCGGCTAGGACAGGCGATTTCAACACTGAA.

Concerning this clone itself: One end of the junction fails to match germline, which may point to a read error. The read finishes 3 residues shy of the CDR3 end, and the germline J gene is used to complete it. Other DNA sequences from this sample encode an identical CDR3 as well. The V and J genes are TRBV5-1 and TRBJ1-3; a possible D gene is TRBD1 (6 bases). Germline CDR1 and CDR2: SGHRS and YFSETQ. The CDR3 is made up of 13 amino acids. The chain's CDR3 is CASSLAGENTIYF. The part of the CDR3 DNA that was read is TGCGCCAGCAGCTTAGCAGGGGAAAACACT.

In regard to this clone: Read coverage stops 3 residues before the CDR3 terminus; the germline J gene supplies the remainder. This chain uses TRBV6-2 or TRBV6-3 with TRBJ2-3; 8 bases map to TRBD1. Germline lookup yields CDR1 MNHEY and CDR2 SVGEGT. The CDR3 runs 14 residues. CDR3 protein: CASITGQARETQYF. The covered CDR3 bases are TGTGCCAGCATTACGGGACAGGCAAGGGAGACG.

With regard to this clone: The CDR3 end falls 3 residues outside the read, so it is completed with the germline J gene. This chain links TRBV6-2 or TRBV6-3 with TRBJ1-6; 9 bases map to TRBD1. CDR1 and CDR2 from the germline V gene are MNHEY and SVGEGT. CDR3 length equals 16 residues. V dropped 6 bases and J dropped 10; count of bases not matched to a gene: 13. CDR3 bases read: TGTGCCAGCAGAGCCACAGGGGGCGAGTCGGAATCACCC. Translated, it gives CASRATGGESESP. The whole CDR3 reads CASRATGGESESPLHF.

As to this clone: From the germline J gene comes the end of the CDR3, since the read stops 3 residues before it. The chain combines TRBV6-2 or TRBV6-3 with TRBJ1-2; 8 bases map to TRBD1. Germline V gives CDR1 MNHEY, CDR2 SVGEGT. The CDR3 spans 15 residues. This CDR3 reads CASRQTGTGIYDYTF. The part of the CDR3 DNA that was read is TGTGCCAGCAGGCAGACCGGGACAGGCATCTACGAC.